The clone carrying this T cell receptor (beta chain) was observed many times. Its target is unknown. The data are from a study of T-cell reconstitution after alpha-beta-depleted transplantation in children. General study results and limits: Some patients owed their high day-60 TCRbeta diversity to surviving recipient T cells and thymic progenitors. Counts and diversity of T cells one year after transplant came mostly from newly produced T cells. At around two months after transplant, the alpha-beta T cells were reportedly derived from several hundred expanded clones that came from non-depleted graft cells.

Trimming pared 1 base from V and 4 bases from J, leaving 19 bases between. The CDR3 loop spans 17 amino acids. Per germline, CDR1 MGHRA and CDR2 YSYEKL. The authors prepared the TCRbeta library with unique molecular identifiers. TCRdb independently ran MiXCR on the PCR reads; one entry per CDR3 protein. The repertoire includes under 850,000 distinct CDR3 sequences, around 12% of them detected once, and roughly 0.84% sits in the top ten. This rearrangement joins TRBV4-1 to TRBJ1-1; D might be TRBD1 (6 bases). The material sequenced was PBMCs, taken before TCRalphabeta/CD19-depleted stem cell transplant. The clonotype comes from a girl aged 2 to 9 with congenital amegakaryocytic thrombocytopenia, due to receive a stem cell transplant. The CDR3 sequence: CASSQVQGLFVSTEAFF. In DNA, the CDR3 is TGCGCCAGCAGCCAAGTTCAGGGGCTTTTTGTAAGCACTGAAGCTTTCTTT.